This T cell receptor (beta chain) was documented in a study of blood T cell repertoires in COVID-19 (dated by TCRdb to between 2020 and 2021). Background for the entire study: Samples covering the acute and convalescent phases of COVID-19 were provided by collaborators in the United States, Italy and Spain. The prospective study material was composed of cDNA or gDNA derived from T cells, B-cell-depleted T cells, or PBMCs. Subjects who had been exposed to COVID-19, were actively infected with it, or had recovered from it provided the deeply sampled blood TCRbeta repertoires that made up the dataset. A freely available public database, intended as a resource for researchers studying the immune response to SARS-CoV-2, is where the repertoires were released. The samples were drawn from two sources: the first 160 participants of the ongoing ImmuneRACE study, and 1,000 to 1,500 subjects contributed by 6 global collaborators. Nearly every sample came with metadata listing a de-identified subject ID, COVID-19 status, age in years and sex. Where available, HLA class I and class II types were obtained from metadata supplied by the sample provider rather than from assay-based typing.

Study-wide findings and limitations: How much clinical and demographic metadata was included differed by source and by participant, and the metadata was provided uncurated.

In regard to this clone: Its antigen is still unknown. Per-base quality was not reported, and no clone a single base away is much larger than it.

TCRbeta CDR3 regions were amplified from genomic DNA using the immunoSEQ Assay, a bias-controlled multiplex PCR. On the authors' methods: Nucleated cell counts per sample were estimated from amplification of reference gene primers within the assay. To quantify the absolute abundance of each unique TCRbeta CDR3 rearrangement, sequence reads were collapsed and filtered. For each sample, productive Simpson clonality was calculated as the square root of Simpson's diversity index across productive rearrangements. Sourced from immuneACCESS, this table was stored by TCRdb with only in-frame sequences that have V and J called. A share of the clones is absent; for the studies checked, an unresolved V gene accounts for under half, and the remainder has no known explanation. V, J and clone size were drawn from that table, and D and trimming were deduced from the DNA. In all, the sample holds tens of thousands of clones, and 81% of those were seen once. Of the sample, approximately 22% falls within the top ten clones.

Collaborating institutions collected whole blood in K2EDTA tubes following their own protocols. Collaborator samples were shipped for TCRbeta analysis as frozen whole blood, isolated PBMCs, or DNA extracted from either sample type. The origin of this receptor is an older woman with acute or convalescent COVID-19. The specimen sequenced was peripheral blood.

The base sequence is TGCGCCAGCAGCTTTTCCGGGGGCTCTGGAAACACCATATATTTT. This gives the protein CASSFSGGSGNTIYF. The V gene is TRBV5-1 and the J gene is TRBJ1-3; TRBD1 is perhaps the D gene, given 5 matching bases. V is reduced by 2 bases and J by 0 bases, leaving a spacing of 9 bases between them. CDR1 and CDR2, per the germline V gene, are SGHRS and YFSETQ. The CDR3 starts with the cysteine, ends with the phenylalanine, and has 15 residues. Of all the DNA, just the CDR3 is kept, 45 bases in frame from base 1.